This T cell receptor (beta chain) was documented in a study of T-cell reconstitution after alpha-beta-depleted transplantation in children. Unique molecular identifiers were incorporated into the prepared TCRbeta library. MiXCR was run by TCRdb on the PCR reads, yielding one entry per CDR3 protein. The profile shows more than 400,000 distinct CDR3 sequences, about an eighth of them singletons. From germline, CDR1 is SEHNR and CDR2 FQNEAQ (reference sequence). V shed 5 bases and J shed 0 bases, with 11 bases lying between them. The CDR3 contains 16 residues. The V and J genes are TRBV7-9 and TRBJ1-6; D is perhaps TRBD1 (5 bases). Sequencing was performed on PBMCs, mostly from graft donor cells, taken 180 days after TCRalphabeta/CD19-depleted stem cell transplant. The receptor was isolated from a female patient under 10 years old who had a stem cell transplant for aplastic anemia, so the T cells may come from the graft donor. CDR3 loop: CASSPGTSSYNSPLHF. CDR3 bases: TGTGCCAGCAGCCCCGGGACGAGCTCCTATAATTCACCCCTCCACTTT.